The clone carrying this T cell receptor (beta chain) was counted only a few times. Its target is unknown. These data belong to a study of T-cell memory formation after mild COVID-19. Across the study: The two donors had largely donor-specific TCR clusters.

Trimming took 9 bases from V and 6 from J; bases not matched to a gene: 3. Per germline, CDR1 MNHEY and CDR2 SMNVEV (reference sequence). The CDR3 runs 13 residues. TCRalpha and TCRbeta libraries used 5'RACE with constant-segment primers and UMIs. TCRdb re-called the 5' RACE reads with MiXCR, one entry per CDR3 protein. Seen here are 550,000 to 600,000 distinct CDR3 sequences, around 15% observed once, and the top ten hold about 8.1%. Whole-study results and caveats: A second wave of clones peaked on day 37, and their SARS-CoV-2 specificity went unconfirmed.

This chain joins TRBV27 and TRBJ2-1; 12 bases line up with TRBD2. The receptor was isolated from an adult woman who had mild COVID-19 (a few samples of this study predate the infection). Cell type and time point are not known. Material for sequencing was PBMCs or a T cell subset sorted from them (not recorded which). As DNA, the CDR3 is TGTGCCAGTACTAGCGGGGGGCGCAATGAGCAGTTCTTC. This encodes CASTSGGRNEQFF.